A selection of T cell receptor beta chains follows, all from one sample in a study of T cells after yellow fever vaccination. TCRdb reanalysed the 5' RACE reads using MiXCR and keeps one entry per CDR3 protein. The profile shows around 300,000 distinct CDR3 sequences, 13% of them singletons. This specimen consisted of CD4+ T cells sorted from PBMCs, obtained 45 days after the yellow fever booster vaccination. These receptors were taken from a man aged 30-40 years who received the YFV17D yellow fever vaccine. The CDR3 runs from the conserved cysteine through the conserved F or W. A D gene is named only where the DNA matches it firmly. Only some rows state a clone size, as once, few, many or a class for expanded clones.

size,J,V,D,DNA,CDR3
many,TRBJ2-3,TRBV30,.,TGTGCCTGGAGTGTACCCGGATCAAGCACAGATACGCAGTATTTT,CAWSVPGSSTDTQYF
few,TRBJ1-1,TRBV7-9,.,TGTGCCAGCAGCTTAAGATCGGACACTGAAGCTTTCTTT,CASSLRSDTEAFF
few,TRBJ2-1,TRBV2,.,TGTGCCAGCAGTGAATCGCAAGTATTTATTTACAATGAGCAGTTCTTC,CASSESQVFIYNEQFF
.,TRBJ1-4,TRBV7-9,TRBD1,TGTGCCAGCAGACAAACAGGGGCGATTAATGAAAAACTGTTTTTT,CASRQTGAINEKLFF
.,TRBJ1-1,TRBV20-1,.,TGCAGTGCTTCTTCCAGGGTAGGCACTGAAGCTTTCTTT,CSASSRVGTEAFF
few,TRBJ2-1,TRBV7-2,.,TGTGCCAGCAGCTTAGGAGGTCGGCTAGCCAACAATGAGCAGTTCTTC,CASSLGGRLANNEQFF
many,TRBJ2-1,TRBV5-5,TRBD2,TGTGCCAGCAGCTTGGGCCTAGCGGGAGGGTACAATGAGCAGTTCTTC,CASSLGLAGGYNEQFF
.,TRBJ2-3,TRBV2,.,TGTGCCAGCAGTGATTACTCCGATACGCAGTATTTT,CASSDYSDTQYF
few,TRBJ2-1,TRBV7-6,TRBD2,TGTGCCAGCAGCCCTAGCGGGAGGGCCTACAATGAGCAGTTCTTC,CASSPSGRAYNEQFF
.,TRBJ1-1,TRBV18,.,TGTGCCAGCTCACCGCAAAAGAACACTGAAGCTTTCTTT,CASSPQKNTEAFF
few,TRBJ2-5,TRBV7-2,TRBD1,TGTGCCAGCAGCCCTAGCCGGGACAGGGGTCGAGAGACCCAGTACTTC,CASSPSRDRGRETQYF
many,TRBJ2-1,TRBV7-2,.,TGTGCCAGCAGCGCAGGGAACCCCTCCTACAATGAGCAGTTCTTC,CASSAGNPSYNEQFF
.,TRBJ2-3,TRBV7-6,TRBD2,TGTGCCAGCAGCTTATCGTTCCAGGGAGGGGGCACAGATACGCAGTATTTT,CASSLSFQGGGTDTQYF
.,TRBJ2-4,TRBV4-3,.,TGCGCCAGCAGCCATGGGACTTCAAACGCCAAAAACATTCAGTACTTC,CASSHGTSNAKNIQYF
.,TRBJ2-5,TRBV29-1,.,TGCAGCGTTGCGCAGGCGCCCCGAGAGACCCAGTACTTC,CSVAQAPRETQYF
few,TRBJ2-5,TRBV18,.,TGTGCCAGCTCACCACCTGTCGGGATCGAGGTTCAAGAGACCCAGTACTTC,CASSPPVGIEVQETQYF
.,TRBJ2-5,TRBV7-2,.,TGTGCCAGCAGCTTAAACCCCGGAGAGACCCAGTACTTC,CASSLNPGETQYF
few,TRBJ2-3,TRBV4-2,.,TGTGCCAGCAGCCAAGACCATACGGGGGCGCTAAGAAATACGCAGTATTTT,CASSQDHTGALRNTQYF
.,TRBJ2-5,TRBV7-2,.,TGTGCCAGCAGCTTAGGGCAGGTGGGTTCATGGGAGACCCAGTACTTC,CASSLGQVGSWETQYF
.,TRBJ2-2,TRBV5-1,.,TGCGCCAGCAGCTTGGATGGGGGGCCTGGGGAGCTGTTTTTT,CASSLDGGPGELFF
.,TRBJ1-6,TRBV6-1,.,TGTGCCAGCAGTACCCCGGGACTGAATTCACCCCTCCACTTT,CASSTPGLNSPLHF
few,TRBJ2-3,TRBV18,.,TGTGCCAGCTCACCACCGGCGGATACGCAGTATTTT,CASSPPADTQYF